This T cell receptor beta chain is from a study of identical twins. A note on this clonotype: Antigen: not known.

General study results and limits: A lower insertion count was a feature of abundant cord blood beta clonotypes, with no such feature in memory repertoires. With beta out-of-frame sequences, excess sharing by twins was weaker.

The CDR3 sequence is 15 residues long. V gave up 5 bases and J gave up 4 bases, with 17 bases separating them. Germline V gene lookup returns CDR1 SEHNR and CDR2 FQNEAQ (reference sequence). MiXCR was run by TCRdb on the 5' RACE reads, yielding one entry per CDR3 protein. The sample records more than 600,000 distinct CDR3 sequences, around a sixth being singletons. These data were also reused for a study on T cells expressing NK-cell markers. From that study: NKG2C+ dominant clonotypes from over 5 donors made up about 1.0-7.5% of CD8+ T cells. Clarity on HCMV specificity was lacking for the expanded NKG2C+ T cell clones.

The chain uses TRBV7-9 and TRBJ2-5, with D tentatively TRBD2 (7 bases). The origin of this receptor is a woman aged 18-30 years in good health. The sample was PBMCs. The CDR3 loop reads CASSLRRAGAETQYF. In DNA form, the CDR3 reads TGTGCCAGCAGCCTCCGGAGGGCGGGGGCAGAGACCCAGTACTTC.